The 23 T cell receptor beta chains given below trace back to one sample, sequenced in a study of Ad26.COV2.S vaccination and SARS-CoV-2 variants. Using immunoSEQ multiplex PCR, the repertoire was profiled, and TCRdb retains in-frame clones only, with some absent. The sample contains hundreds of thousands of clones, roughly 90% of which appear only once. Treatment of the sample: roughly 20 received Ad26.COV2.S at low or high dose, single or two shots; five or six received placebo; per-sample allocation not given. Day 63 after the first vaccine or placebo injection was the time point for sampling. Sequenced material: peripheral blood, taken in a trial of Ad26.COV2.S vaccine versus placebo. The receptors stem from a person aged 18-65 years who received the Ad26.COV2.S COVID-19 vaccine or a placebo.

CDR3 in DNA: TGTGCCAGTAGTATAAGGGCTACGGGGCAGCGGTCGACGAATGGCTACACCTTC. This sequence encodes CASSIRATGQRSTNGYTF. This sequence joins TRBV19 and TRBJ1-2; a possible D gene is TRBD1 (5 bases). Germline V CDR1 and CDR2: LNHDA, SQIVND (reference sequence). V was trimmed by 2 bases and J by 6 bases, leaving 25 bases between them. The CDR3 is made up of 18 amino acids.

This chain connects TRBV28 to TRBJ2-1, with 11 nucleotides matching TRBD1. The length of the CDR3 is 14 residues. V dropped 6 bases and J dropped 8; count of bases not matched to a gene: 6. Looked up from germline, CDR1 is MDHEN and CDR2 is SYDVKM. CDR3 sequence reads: CASRPGTGGDEQFF. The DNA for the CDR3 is TGTGCCAGCAGACCCGGGACAGGGGGGGATGAGCAGTTCTTC.

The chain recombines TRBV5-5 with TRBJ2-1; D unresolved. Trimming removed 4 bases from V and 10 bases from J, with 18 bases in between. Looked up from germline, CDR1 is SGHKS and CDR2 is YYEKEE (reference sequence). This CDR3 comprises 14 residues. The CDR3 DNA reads TGTGCCAGCAGCCCCTGGCTCGGGCAATTGGAGCAGTTCTTC. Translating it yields CASSPWLGQLEQFF.

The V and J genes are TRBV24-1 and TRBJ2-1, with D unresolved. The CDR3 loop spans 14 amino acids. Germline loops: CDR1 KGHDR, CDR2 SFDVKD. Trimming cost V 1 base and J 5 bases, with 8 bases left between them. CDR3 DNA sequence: TGTGCCACCAGTGATTTAAACGGTAACAATGAGCAGTTCTTC. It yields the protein CATSDLNGNNEQFF.

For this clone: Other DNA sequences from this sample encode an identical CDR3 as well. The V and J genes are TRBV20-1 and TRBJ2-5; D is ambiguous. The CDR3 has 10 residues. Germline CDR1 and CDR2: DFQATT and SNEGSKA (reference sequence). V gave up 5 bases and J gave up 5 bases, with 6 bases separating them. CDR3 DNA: TGCAGTGCTCAGACCGAGACCCAGTACTTC. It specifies CSAQTETQYF.

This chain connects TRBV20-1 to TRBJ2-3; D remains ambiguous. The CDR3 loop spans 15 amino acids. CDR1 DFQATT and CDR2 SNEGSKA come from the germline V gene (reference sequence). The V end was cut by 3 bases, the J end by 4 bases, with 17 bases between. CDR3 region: CSASTAETPSDTQYF. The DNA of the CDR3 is TGCAGTGCTAGTACTGCGGAGACCCCCTCAGATACGCAGTATTTT.

The CDR3 loop reads CASSPPWDAGNEQFF. In DNA, the CDR3 is TGCGCCAGCAGCCCCCCTTGGGACGCCGGTAATGAGCAGTTCTTC. The chain combines TRBV5-1 with TRBJ2-1, with D perhaps being TRBD1 or TRBD2 (5 bases each). Trimming stripped 4 bases from V and 7 bases from J, with 18 bases between. There are 15 residues in the CDR3. Germline V CDR1 and CDR2: SGHRS, YFSETQ. The complete variable domain, with remaining parts taken from reference TRBV5-1 and TRBJ2-1, reads KAGVTQTPRYLIKTRGQQVTLSCSPISGHRSVSWYQQTPGQGLQFLFEYFSETQRNKGNFPGRFSGRQFSNSRSEMNVSTLELGDSALYLCASSPPWDAGNEQFFGPGTRLTVL.

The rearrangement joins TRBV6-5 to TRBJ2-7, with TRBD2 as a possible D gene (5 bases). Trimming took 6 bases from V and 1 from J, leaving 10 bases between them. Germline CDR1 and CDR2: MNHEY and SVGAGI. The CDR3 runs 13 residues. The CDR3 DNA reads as TGTGCCAGCAGACCTCCGGGATCCTACGAGCAGTACTTC. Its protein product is CASRPPGSYEQYF.

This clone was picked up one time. In DNA form, the CDR3 reads TGTGCCAGTAGTATAGCCACCAACAATCAGCCCCAGCATTTT. This encodes CASSIATNNQPQHF. The chain employs TRBV19 and TRBJ1-5, with unresolved D. The germline V and J ends were trimmed by 1 base and 3 bases, with 7 bases remaining between them. Germline V CDR1 and CDR2: LNHDA, SQIVND (reference sequence). The CDR3 loop spans 14 amino acids.

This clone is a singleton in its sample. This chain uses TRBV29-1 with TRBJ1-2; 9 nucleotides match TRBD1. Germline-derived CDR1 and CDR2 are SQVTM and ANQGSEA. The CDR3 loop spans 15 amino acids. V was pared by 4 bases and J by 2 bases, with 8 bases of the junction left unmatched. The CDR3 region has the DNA TGCAGCGTTGGGCGGGGACAGGGAGGGAACTATGGCTACACCTTC. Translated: CSVGRGQGGNYGYTF. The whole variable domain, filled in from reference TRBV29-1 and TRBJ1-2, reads SAVISQKPSRDICQRGTSLTIQCQVDSQVTMMFWYRQQPGQSLTLIATANQGSEATYESGFVIDKFPISRPNLTFSTLTVSNMSPEDSSIYLCSVGRGQGGNYGYTFGSGTRLTVV.

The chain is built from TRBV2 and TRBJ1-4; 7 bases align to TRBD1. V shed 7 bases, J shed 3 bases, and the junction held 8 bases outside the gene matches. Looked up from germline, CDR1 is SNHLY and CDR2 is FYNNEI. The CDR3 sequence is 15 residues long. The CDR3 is CASNRRQGPNEKLFF. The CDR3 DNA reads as TGTGCCAGCAATCGACGACAGGGCCCTAATGAAAAACTGTTTTTT.

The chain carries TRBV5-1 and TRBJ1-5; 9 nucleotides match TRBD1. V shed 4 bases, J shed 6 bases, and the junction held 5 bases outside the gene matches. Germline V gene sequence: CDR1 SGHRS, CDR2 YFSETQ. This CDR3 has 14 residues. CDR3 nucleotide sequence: TGCGCCAGCAGCATTGGGACAGGGCCTCAGCCCCAGCATTTT. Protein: CASSIGTGPQPQHF. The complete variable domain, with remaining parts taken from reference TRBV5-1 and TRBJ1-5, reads KAGVTQTPRYLIKTRGQQVTLSCSPISGHRSVSWYQQTPGQGLQFLFEYFSETQRNKGNFPGRFSGRQFSNSRSEMNVSTLELGDSALYLCASSIGTGPQPQHFGDGTRLSIL.

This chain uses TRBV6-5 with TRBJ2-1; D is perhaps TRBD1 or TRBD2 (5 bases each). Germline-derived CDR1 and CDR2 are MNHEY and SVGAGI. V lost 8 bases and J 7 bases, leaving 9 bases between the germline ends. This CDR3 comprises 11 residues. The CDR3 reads CASRGPNEQFF. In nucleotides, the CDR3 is TGTGCCAGCCGGGGACCTAATGAGCAGTTCTTC.

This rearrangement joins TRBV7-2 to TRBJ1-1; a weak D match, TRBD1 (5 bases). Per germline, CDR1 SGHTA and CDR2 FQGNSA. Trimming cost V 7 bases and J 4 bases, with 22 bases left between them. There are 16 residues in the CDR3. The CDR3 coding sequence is TGTGCCAGCACCCAGGGAAGGGCTCTATATGGCACTGAAGCTTTCTTT. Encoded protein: CASTQGRALYGTEAFF.

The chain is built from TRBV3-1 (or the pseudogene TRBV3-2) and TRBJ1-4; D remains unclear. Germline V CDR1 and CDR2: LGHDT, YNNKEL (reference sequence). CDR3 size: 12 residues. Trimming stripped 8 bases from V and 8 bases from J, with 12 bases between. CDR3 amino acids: CASLTSKEKLFF. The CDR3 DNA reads TGTGCCAGCTTGACGTCGAAGGAAAAACTGTTTTTT.

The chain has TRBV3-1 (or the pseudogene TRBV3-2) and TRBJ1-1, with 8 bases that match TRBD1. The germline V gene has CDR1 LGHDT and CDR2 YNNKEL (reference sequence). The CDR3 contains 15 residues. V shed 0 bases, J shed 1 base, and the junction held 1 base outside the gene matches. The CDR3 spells CASSQEGTGNTEAFF. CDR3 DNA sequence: TGTGCCAGCAGCCAAGAAGGGACAGGGAACACTGAAGCTTTCTTT.

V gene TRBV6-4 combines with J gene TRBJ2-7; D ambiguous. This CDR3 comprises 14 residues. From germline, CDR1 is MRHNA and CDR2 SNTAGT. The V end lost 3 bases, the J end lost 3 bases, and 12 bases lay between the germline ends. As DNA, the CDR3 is TGTGCCAGCAGTGAGGTACGGGTAGGCTACGAGCAGTACTTC. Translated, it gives CASSEVRVGYEQYF.

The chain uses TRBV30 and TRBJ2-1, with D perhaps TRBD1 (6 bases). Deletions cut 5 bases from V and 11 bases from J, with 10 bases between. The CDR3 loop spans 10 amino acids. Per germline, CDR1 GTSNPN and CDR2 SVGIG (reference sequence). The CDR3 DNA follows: TGTGCCTGGGGGGGCGGACAGCAGTTCTTC. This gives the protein CAWGGGQQFF.

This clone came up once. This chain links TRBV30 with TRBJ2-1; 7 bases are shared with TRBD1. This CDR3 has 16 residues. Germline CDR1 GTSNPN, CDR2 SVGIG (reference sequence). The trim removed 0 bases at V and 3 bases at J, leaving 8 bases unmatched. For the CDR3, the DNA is TGTGCCTGGAGTGTAATCTGGGACAGTGGCTACAATGAGCAGTTCTTC. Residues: CAWSVIWDSGYNEQFF.

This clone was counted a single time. The CDR3 sequence: CASSFDRAPEGDTQYF. As DNA, the CDR3 is TGTGCCAGCAGTTTCGACCGGGCCCCCGAGGGAGATACGCAGTATTTT. This chain joins TRBV6-2 or TRBV6-3 and TRBJ2-3, with a tentative D call TRBD2 (5 bases). CDR1 and CDR2 (germline): MNHEY, SVGEGT. The CDR3 is made up of 16 amino acids. With 4 bases removed from V and 5 bases from J, the gap between germline ends came to 19 bases.

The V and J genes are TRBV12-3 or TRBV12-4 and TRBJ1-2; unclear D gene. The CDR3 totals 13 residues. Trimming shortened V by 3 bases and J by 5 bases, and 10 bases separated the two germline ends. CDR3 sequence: CASSLGARYGYTF. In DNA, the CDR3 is TGTGCCAGCAGTTTGGGCGCACGGTATGGCTACACCTTC.

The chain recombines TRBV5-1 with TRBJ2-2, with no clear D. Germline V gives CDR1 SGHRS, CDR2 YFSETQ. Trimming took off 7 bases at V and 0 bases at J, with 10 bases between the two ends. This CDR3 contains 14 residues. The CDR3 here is CASVDLANTGELFF. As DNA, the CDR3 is TGCGCCAGCGTCGACCTGGCGAACACCGGGGAGCTGTTTTTT.

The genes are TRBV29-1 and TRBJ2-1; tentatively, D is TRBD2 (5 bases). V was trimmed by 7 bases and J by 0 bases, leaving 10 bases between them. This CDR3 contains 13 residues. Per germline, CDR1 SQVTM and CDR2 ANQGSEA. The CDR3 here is CSADLSSYNEQFF. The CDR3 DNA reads TGCAGCGCGGACTTGAGCTCCTACAATGAGCAGTTCTTC.